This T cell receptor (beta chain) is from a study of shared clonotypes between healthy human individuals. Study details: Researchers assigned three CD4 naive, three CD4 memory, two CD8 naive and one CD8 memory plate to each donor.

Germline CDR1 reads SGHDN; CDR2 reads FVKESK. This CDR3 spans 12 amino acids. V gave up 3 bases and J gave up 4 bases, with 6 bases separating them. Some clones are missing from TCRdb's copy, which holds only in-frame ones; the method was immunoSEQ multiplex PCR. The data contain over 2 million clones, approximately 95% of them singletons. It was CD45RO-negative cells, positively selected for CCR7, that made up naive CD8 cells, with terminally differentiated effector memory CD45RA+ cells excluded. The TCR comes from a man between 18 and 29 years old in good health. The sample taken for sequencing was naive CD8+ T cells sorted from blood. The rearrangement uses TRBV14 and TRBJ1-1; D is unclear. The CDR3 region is CASSHLSTEAFF. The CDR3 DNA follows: TGTGCCAGCAGCCATTTATCCACTGAAGCTTTCTTT.